This T cell receptor (beta chain) was observed in a study of T cells in Graves' hyperthyroidism and ophthalmopathy. Study results and caveats: Blood also held most thyroid clonotypes expanded beyond 0.001.

This clonotype was observed a few times. Its cognate antigen is unknown. TCR beta CDR3 regions were amplified from RNA. First-round RT-PCR of the TCR CDR3 relied on the HTBI primer set. TCRdb itself ran the multiplex PCR reads through MiXCR, one entry per CDR3 protein. This table holds about 500,000 distinct CDR3 sequences, about 45% found once. The V end was cut by 7 bases, the J end by 4 bases, with 14 bases between. The germline CDR1 and CDR2 sequences are SGDLS and YYNGEE. The CDR3 contains 13 residues. The receptor comes from an adult woman with Graves' disease, either hyperthyroidism or ophthalmopathy (not recorded which). Sequenced input: peripheral blood or thyroid tissue (not recorded which). This rearrangement joins TRBV9 to TRBJ1-2, with D unclear. The CDR3 region is CASAKGWSYGYTF. The CDR3 DNA sequence: TGTGCCAGCGCCAAGGGCTGGAGCTATGGCTACACCTTC.